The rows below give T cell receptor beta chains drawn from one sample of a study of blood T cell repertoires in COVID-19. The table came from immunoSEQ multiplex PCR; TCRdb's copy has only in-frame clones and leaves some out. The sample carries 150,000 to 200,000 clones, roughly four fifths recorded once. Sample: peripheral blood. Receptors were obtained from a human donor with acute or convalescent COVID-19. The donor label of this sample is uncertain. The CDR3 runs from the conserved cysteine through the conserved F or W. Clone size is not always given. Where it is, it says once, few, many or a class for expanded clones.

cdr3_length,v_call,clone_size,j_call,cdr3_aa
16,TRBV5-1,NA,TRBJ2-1,CASSLEGTPPRNEQFF
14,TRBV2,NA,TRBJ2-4,CASSEGGPGNIQYF
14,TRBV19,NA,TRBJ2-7,CASSRRTDSYEQYF
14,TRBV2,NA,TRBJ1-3,CASRPSSSGNTIYF
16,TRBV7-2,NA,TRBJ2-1,CASSLVLASRRNEQFF
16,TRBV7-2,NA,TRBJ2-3,CASSARAGGTTDTQYF
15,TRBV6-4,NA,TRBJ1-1,CASSDSWDSGRRTFF
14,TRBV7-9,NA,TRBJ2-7,CASSPLGEPYEQYF
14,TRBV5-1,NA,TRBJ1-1,CASSRDSDPSEAFF
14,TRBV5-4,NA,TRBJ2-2,CASSSGQNTGELFF
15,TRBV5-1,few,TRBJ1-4,CASSLAQGSGEKLFF
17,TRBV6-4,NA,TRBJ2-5,CASSDSPPGREKETQYF
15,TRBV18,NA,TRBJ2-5,CASSPKFGGEETQYF
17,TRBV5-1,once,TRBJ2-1,CASSVDTLSRSYNEQFF
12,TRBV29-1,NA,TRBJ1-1,CSVLGLGTEAFF
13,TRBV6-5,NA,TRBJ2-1,CASGRVGLNEQFF
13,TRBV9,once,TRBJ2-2,CASSARLAGELFF
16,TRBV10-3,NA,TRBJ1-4,CAISESRTGSGEKLFF
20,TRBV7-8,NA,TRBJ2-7,CASSPRTGTSGSRVNNEQYF
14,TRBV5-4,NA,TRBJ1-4,CASSSSGQFEKLFF
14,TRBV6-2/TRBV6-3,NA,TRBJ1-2,CASSEGAQAYGYTF
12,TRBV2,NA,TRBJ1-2,CASSPTGIGYTF
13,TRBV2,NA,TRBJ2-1,CASSLGSYNEQFF
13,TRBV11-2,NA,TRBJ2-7,CASSLGLRGGQYF
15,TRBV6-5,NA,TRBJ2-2,CASRSASGLTGELFF
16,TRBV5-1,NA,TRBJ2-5,CASSKPGGLNQETQYF
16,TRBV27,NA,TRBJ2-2,CASTLRDRVIAGELFF
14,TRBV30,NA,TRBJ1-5,CAWSVGGGNQPQHF
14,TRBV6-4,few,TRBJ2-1,CASSESAPHNEQFF
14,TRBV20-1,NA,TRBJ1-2,CSASEGQGVYGYTF
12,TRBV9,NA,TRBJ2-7,CASSVPGGEQYF
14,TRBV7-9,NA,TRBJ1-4,CASSLRQESEKLFF